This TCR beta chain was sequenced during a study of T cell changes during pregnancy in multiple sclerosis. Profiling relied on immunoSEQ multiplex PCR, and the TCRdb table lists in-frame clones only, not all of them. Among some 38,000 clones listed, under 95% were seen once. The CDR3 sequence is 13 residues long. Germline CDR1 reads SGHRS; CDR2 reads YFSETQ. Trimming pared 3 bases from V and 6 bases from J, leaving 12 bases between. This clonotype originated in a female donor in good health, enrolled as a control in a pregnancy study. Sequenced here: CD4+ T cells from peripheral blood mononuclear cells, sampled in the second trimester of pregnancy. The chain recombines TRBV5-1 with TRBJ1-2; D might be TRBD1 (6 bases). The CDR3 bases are TGCGCCAGCAGCTCCCAGGGGAGGGATGGCTACACCTTC. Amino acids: CASSSQGRDGYTF.